This entry describes one T cell receptor beta chain. Each CDR3 protein is one row after TCRdb ran MiXCR on the RT-PCR reads. The sample lists 450,000 to 600,000 distinct CDR3 sequences, 16% seen once, with 3% in the top ten. The sample is drawn from a study of response to subunit inactivated influenza vaccine. Trimming took 1 base from V and 3 from J, leaving 13 bases between them. CDR3 length: 15 amino acids. The germline V gene has CDR1 SGHAT and CDR2 FQDESV (reference sequence). This receptor was taken from a man aged 50-75 years who received an inactivated influenza vaccine. The specimen comprised CD4+ T cells sorted from PBMCs, sampled less than 30 months after vaccination. The V and J genes are TRBV11-1 and TRBJ2-7; perhaps TRBD1 as D (7 bases). CDR3 DNA sequence: TGTGCCAGCAGCTTAGGCGGGACAGCATTCTACGAGCAGTACTTC. It yields the protein CASSLGGTAFYEQYF.